This entry features one T cell receptor (beta chain) sequence. Antigen specificity is unknown. Measured with immunoSEQ multiplex PCR; TCRdb has only the in-frame clones, and not every one. Here the sample spans tens of thousands of clones, approximately 63% being singletons. The sample originates from a study of vaccination effects on CD4 cells after COVID-19. Study results and caveats: Clones of infection and vaccine origin contracted markedly late after vaccination.

Before any sequencing was done, the ViraFEST assay used viral peptide pools to expand antigen-specific CD4+ T cells. Following an approximately 10-day culture, CD4+ T cells were purified. Among the vaccine recipients, none had a prior SARS-CoV-2 infection, and nucleocapsid antibodies were negative. IL-2 at 9 to 10 IU/ml and peptides at about 10 ug/ml were added to cultured PBMC, a few million per well. On day 3 and again on day 7, half the medium was replaced with IL-2 medium. The CDR3 has 14 amino acids. From germline, CDR1 is KGHSH and CDR2 LQKENI. Losses at the gene ends were 3 bases for V and 7 bases for J; bases not matched to a gene: 9.

This sequence originates from a human donor who received a COVID-19 vaccine. The rearrangement joins TRBV18 to TRBJ2-7; 7 bases match TRBD1. The specimen was CD4+ T cells from PBMCs cultured with HCoV-229E spike peptides, collected before COVID-19 vaccination. The CDR3 sequence: CASSPDRVKGEQYF. In DNA, the CDR3 is TGTGCCAGCTCACCCGACAGGGTAAAAGGAGAGCAGTACTTC. Looking up the rest from reference TRBV18 and TRBJ2-7 gives the full variable domain: NAGVMQNPRHLVRRRGQEARLRCSPMKGHSHVYWYRQLPEEGLKFMVYLQKENIIDESGMPKERFSAEFPKEGPSILRIQQVVRGDSAAYFCASSPDRVKGEQYFGPGTRLTVT.